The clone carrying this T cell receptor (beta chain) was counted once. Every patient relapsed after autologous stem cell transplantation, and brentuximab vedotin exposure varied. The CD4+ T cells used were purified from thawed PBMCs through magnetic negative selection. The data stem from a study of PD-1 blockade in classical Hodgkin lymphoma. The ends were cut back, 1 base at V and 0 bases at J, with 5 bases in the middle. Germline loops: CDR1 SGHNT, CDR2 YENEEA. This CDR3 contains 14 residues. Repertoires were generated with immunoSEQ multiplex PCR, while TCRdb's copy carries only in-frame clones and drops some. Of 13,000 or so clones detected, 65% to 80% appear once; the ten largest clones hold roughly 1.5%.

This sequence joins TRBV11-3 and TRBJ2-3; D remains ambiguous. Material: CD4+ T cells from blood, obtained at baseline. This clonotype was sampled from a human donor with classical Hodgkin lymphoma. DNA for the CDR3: TGTGCCAGCAGCTTAGGCCCTAGCACAGATACGCAGTATTTT. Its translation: CASSLGPSTDTQYF.